This T cell receptor (beta chain) comes out of a study of molecular identifiers for immune sequencing clone quantification. Points from the study as a whole: Beyond 20 RNA copies, clones held over 97% of effector molecules, compared with under 1% in naive cells.

The CDR3 covers 12 residues. Each CDR3 protein gets one entry after TCRdb re-called the PCR reads with MiXCR. Among 70,000 to 95,000 distinct CDR3 sequences, around 17% were seen once, and the ten largest hold around 0.88%. This clonotype has at least ten counts. Its antigen is not known. This TCR came from a human donor in good health. Some libraries in this study had Jurkat cell RNA spiked in. The V and J genes are TRBV21-1 and TRBJ1-2. TRBV21-1 is noted as a pseudogene. Sequenced sample: naive CD8+ T cells from blood, with Jurkat cell RNA spiked in. Regarding subset: FACS-sorted CD8+CD4-CCR7+CD45RA+ naive T cells. CDR3 amino acids: CASSKSALHYTF. CDR3 coding DNA: TGTGCCAGCAGCAAGTCAGCCCTCCACTACACCTTC.